This T cell receptor beta chain stems from a study of CD8+ T cells in alopecia areata. Study outcomes and limitations: Clonality exceeded that of normal scalp in lesional scalp, most notably in alopecia totalis/universalis.

This clone has just a few counts. Its antigen is as yet unknown. Germline V gives CDR1 PRHDT, CDR2 FYEKMQ (reference sequence). V was pared by 3 bases and J by 5 bases, with 8 bases between. The CDR3 covers 13 residues. RNA extraction and reverse transcription yielded cDNA as sequencing template. Profiling relied on immunoSEQ multiplex PCR, and the TCRdb table lists in-frame clones only, not all of them. Here the sample spans about 150,000 clones, less than 65% being singletons. The V gene is TRBV13, the J gene TRBJ2-1, with D unclear. This TCR derives from a human donor in good health. Sequencing used CD8+ T cells sorted from blood. CDR3 nucleotide sequence: TGTGCCAGCAGCTTGAGAGGAGACAATGAGCAGTTCTTC. Protein product: CASSLRGDNEQFF.